A single sample is the source of the 26 T cell receptor beta chains below, sequenced in a study of response to subunit inactivated influenza vaccine (dated by TCRdb to the late 2010s). The library was produced with RT-PCR. Sequencer: Illumina HiSeq 2500. TCRdb cleaned the public reads at Q25 with fastp, built clones with MiXCR and kept in-frame beta chains. Rows merge per CDR3 protein into single entries with the most common DNA and genes. The table for this sample lists some 550,000 distinct CDR3 sequences; under 30% of them were counted only once. In total, the top ten clones hold 2.5% to 3% of the sample. The data also belong to a second study, concerning T cells expressing NK-cell markers. As the second paper documents: TCR beta cDNA libraries were made by 5'RACE template switching that added a universal primer site and unique molecular identifiers.

Sequences were derived from CD4+ T cells sorted from PBMCs, sampled 11 to 12 days after vaccination. These receptors came from a man between 50 and 59 years old who received an inactivated influenza vaccine. Donor details come from another sample of the same person, matched by shared clones.

This clonotype was counted at least ten times. J is TRBJ2-3 and V is TRBV2; D may be TRBD1 (5 bases). This CDR3 spans 15 amino acids. V was clipped by 3 bases and J by 3 bases, with 13 bases between them. Germline assignment: CDR1 SNHLY and CDR2 FYNNEI. CDR3 sequence: CASSDRVFVTDTQYF. The DNA of the CDR3 is TGTGCCAGCAGTGACAGGGTGTTTGTGACAGATACGCAGTATTTT.

The gene calls are TRBV5-1 and TRBJ2-3; TRBD2 matches 9 bases. CDR1 is SGHRS and CDR2 is YFSETQ in the germline V gene. Trimming cost V 4 bases and J 2 bases; bases outside gene matches: 5. The CDR3 spans 15 residues. CDR3 loop: CASSDSGGVTDTQYF. CDR3 sequence (DNA): TGCGCCAGCAGCGATAGCGGGGGAGTCACAGATACGCAGTATTTT.

This clonotype has a handful of counts. The rearrangement uses TRBV28 and TRBJ2-3, with 9 bases fitting TRBD1. CDR1 and CDR2 (germline): MDHEN, SYDVKM. Germline trimming cut 5 bases from V and 5 bases from J; bases unmatched to any gene: 11. The CDR3 contains 16 residues. CDR3 DNA: TGTGCCAGCAGTAACGGGGGACAGGGTTTCTTAGATACGCAGTATTTT. Protein: CASSNGGQGFLDTQYF.

This chain connects TRBV30 to TRBJ2-7; 8 bases match TRBD2. This CDR3 spans 13 amino acids. Germline CDR1 and CDR2: GTSNPN and SVGIG (reference sequence). V dropped 3 bases and J dropped 0; count of bases not matched to a gene: 1. Here the CDR3 DNA reads TGTGCCTGGAGGGCGGGGGGCTCCTACGAGCAGTACTTC. Protein sequence: CAWRAGGSYEQYF.

This clonotype turned up a few times. This chain uses TRBV20-1 with TRBJ2-7; D is perhaps TRBD1 (6 bases). V lost 5 bases and J 3 bases, leaving 8 bases between the germline ends. Germline values: CDR1 DFQATT, CDR2 SNEGSKA (reference sequence). The CDR3 totals 11 residues. As DNA, the CDR3 is TGCAGTGCTTACAGGGACTACGAGCAGTACTTC. Translated, it gives CSAYRDYEQYF.

This clonotype appeared a few times. The chain joins TRBV2 to TRBJ2-1; no clear D gene. From germline, CDR1 is SNHLY and CDR2 FYNNEI. The CDR3 is 15 amino acids. V shed 4 bases and J shed 1 base, with 11 bases lying between them. DNA of the CDR3: TGTGCCAGCAGTGTTCGAGGAATTTCCTACAATGAGCAGTTCTTC. As protein: CASSVRGISYNEQFF.

This clonotype has ten or more counts. This rearrangement joins TRBV7-9 to TRBJ2-7; D is uncertain. Germline assignment: CDR1 SEHNR and CDR2 FQNEAQ (reference sequence). The CDR3 covers 12 residues. Trimming pared 1 base from V and 7 bases from J, leaving 8 bases between. The CDR3 here is CASSLDRGEQYF. The DNA for the CDR3 is TGTGCCAGCAGCTTAGATCGAGGAGAGCAGTACTTC.

The genes are TRBV20-1 and TRBJ2-1; D might be TRBD1 or TRBD2, each matching 5 bases. This CDR3 is 15 amino acids long. The germline gives CDR1 DFQATT, CDR2 SNEGSKA (reference sequence). Between the trimmed V and J ends, which lost 0 bases and 5 bases, there was a span of 14 bases. This chain's CDR3 is CSARERGVFHNEQFF. CDR3 coding DNA: TGCAGTGCTAGAGAGAGGGGCGTTTTCCACAATGAGCAGTTCTTC.

The chain joins TRBV20-1 to TRBJ2-1; D assignment may be TRBD1 or TRBD2 (5 bases each). Germline assignment: CDR1 DFQATT and CDR2 SNEGSKA (reference sequence). The CDR3 has 14 amino acids. The V and J ends lost 6 bases and 8 bases respectively, with 20 bases between them. CDR3 loop: CSAQPGSRDDEQFF. The DNA for the CDR3 is TGCAGTGCCCAACCGGGATCCAGGGACGATGAGCAGTTCTTC.

The gene calls are TRBV27 and TRBJ2-1; 7 positions agree with TRBD1. This CDR3 is 12 amino acids long. Trimming took 6 bases from V and 11 from J; bases not matched to a gene: 7. CDR1 MNHEY and CDR2 SMNVEV come from the germline V gene (reference sequence). The CDR3 DNA reads TGTGCCAGCAGCGAAAGGGACAGCAAGCAGTTCTTC. Amino acid sequence: CASSERDSKQFF.

V gene TRBV6-2 or TRBV6-3 combines with J gene TRBJ1-4; D is undetermined. CDR1 MNHEY and CDR2 SVGEGT come from the germline V gene. Trimming shortened V by 2 bases and J by 7 bases, and 14 bases separated the two germline ends. The CDR3 spans 15 residues. CDR3 amino acids: CASSYGREGGEKLFF. The CDR3 DNA reads as TGTGCCAGCAGTTACGGTCGCGAGGGAGGTGAAAAACTGTTTTTT.

This CDR3 reads CSVAFGSAYGYTF. For the CDR3, the DNA is TGCAGCGTTGCATTCGGTTCGGCCTATGGCTACACCTTC. The chain carries TRBV29-1 and TRBJ1-2; D uncertain. V lost 4 bases and J lost 4, with 13 bases in between. The germline gives CDR1 SQVTM, CDR2 ANQGSEA. CDR3 length equals 13 residues.

Written as DNA, the CDR3 is TGTGCCACCAGTGACACAACAGGGGGCCGGTACAATGAGCAGTTCTTC. Its protein is CATSDTTGGRYNEQFF. The chain joins TRBV24-1 to TRBJ2-1; 9 bases are shared with TRBD1. The J segment lost 4 bases and the V segment lost 4 bases, leaving 7 bases of the junction unmatched. The CDR3 length is 16 residues. Germline loops: CDR1 KGHDR, CDR2 SFDVKD.

The chain couples TRBV11-2 to TRBJ2-3; TRBD1 might be the D (5 bases). The CDR3 extends over 12 amino acids. Looked up from germline, CDR1 is SGHAT and CDR2 is FQNNGV. Trimming cost V 3 bases and J 5 bases, with 6 bases left between them. The chain's CDR3 is CASSFRVDTQYF. The CDR3 bases are TGTGCCAGCAGCTTCAGGGTAGATACGCAGTATTTT.

V and J are TRBV20-1 and TRBJ1-5, with D hard to call. The CDR3 extends over 13 amino acids. Germline V lookup: CDR1 DFQATT, CDR2 SNEGSKA (reference sequence). V was trimmed by 6 bases and J by 3 bases, leaving 12 bases between them. CDR3 coding DNA: TGCAGTGCGGGTACGGGGAACAATCAGCCCCAGCATTTT. Translated: CSAGTGNNQPQHF.

The V call is TRBV7-9, the J call TRBJ1-6; the match to TRBD1 covers 7 bases. Germline loops: CDR1 SEHNR, CDR2 FQNEAQ (reference sequence). This CDR3 comprises 15 residues. Unmatched junction bases numbered 10, after V lost 5 bases and J lost 9 bases. This CDR3 is CASSPTPGQSSPLHF. CDR3 DNA sequence: TGTGCCAGCAGCCCCACTCCGGGACAGTCTTCACCCCTCCACTTT.

Many counts were recorded for this clonotype. The chain uses TRBV3-1 and TRBJ1-5; TRBD1 might be the D (6 bases). The CDR3 runs 16 residues. V shed 4 bases and J shed 2 bases, with 15 bases lying between them. Germline V gene sequence: CDR1 LGHDT, CDR2 YNNKEL (reference sequence). DNA of the CDR3: TGTGCCAGCAGCCCCTCTTGGGGGGCGGGCAATCAGCCCCAGCATTTT. Protein product: CASSPSWGAGNQPQHF.

This clonotype appeared a few times. The V call is TRBV28, the J call TRBJ2-7, with a weak D call TRBD2 (5 bases). The length of the CDR3 is 16 residues. V lost 8 bases and J 7 bases, leaving 27 bases between the germline ends. Germline-derived CDR1 and CDR2 are MDHEN and SYDVKM. The chain's CDR3 is CASHPVRAGSFREQYF. In DNA form, the CDR3 reads TGTGCCAGCCATCCTGTCCGGGCGGGCTCCTTCCGAGAGCAGTACTTC.

The V and J genes are TRBV4-2 and TRBJ1-2; possibly TRBD1 for D (6 bases). V lost 2 bases and J 5 bases, leaving 12 bases between the germline ends. There are 14 residues in the CDR3. Germline CDR1 is LGHNA and CDR2 is YNFKEQ. CDR3 DNA sequence: TGTGCCAGCAGCCAACTGGGGGCGGATTATGGCTACACCTTC. This sequence encodes CASSQLGADYGYTF.

The rearrangement joins TRBV20-1 to TRBJ2-7; 12 bases fit TRBD2. Germline CDR1 reads DFQATT; CDR2 reads SNEGSKA (reference sequence). The CDR3 is 16 residues long. The trim removed 1 base at V and 8 bases at J, leaving 12 bases unmatched. The CDR3 is CSARASTSGRPRKQYF. For the CDR3, the DNA is TGCAGTGCTAGAGCCTCCACTAGCGGGAGGCCGAGGAAGCAGTACTTC.

This clonotype has a handful of counts. This chain uses TRBV5-1 with TRBJ2-3, with TRBD2 identical over 8 bases. The V gene's germline CDR1 is SGHRS and CDR2 YFSETQ. V shed 4 bases and J 5 bases; nucleotides not matched to a gene: 12. There are 16 residues in the CDR3. CDR3 sequence: CASSLGLAREVDTQYF. The CDR3 bases are TGCGCCAGCAGCCTAGGACTAGCCCGGGAGGTAGATACGCAGTATTTT.

This chain connects TRBV7-9 to TRBJ2-1; 7 bases align to TRBD2. CDR1 and CDR2 (germline): SEHNR, FQNEAQ (reference sequence). This CDR3 contains 14 residues. The ends lost 7 bases at V and 5 bases at J; junction bases unmatched: 8. The CDR3 reads CASITAGVDNEQFF. In DNA form, the CDR3 reads TGTGCCAGCATTACGGCGGGGGTCGACAATGAGCAGTTCTTC.

This sequence joins TRBV12-3 or TRBV12-4 and TRBJ1-1; D might be TRBD1 (5 bases). This CDR3 has 16 residues. V shed 6 bases and J shed 11 bases, with 28 bases lying between them. CDR3 residues: CASRRISSATDSKAFF. The CDR3, as DNA: TGTGCCAGCAGACGTATTTCGTCGGCGACAGACAGTAAGGCTTTCTTT.

The chain employs TRBV4-2 and TRBJ2-7; 9 bases are a match to TRBD2. The CDR3 spans 14 residues. Trimming took 0 bases from V and 6 from J; bases not matched to a gene: 3. Germline V gene sequence: CDR1 LGHNA, CDR2 YNFKEQ. The CDR3: CASSQDGRGGEQYF. The CDR3 region has the DNA TGTGCCAGCAGCCAAGACGGGCGGGGGGGCGAGCAGTACTTC.

CDR3 region: CASSETSGRGTDTQYF. CDR3 coding DNA: TGCGCCAGCAGCGAGACTAGCGGGAGAGGCACAGATACGCAGTATTTT. V is TRBV5-1 and J is TRBJ2-3; 12 bases match TRBD2. From germline, CDR1 is SGHRS and CDR2 YFSETQ. J gave up 1 base and V 4 bases, and 4 bases lay outside the gene matches. The CDR3 is made up of 16 amino acids.

J is TRBJ2-2 and V is TRBV9; D call uncertain. Trimming stripped 6 bases from V and 3 bases from J, with 12 bases between. CDR3 length equals 14 residues. Germline V lookup: CDR1 SGDLS, CDR2 YYNGEE. The CDR3 is CASNQGLDTGELFF. DNA of the CDR3: TGTGCCAGCAACCAAGGGCTAGACACCGGGGAGCTGTTTTTT.